This T cell receptor (beta chain) was identified in a study of beta chain features in type 1 diabetes. Study findings and constraints: People with Type 1 diabetes carried modestly yet significantly shorter TCRB CDR3s in all four CD4+ subsets.

Purity (above 95%) was reached by all sorted populations. The study reverse transcribed the entire isolated RNA, so it sequenced expressed TCRB transcripts. Clones were sequenced by immunoSEQ multiplex PCR, and TCRdb holds only the in-frame ones, with some missing. The table lists 150,000 to 200,000 clones, about 8.1% of them singletons. The germline V and J ends were trimmed by 1 base and 6 bases, with 9 bases remaining between them. Germline loops: CDR1 SGHNT, CDR2 YENEEA. CDR3 length: 13 amino acids. This clone turned up a few times. Antigen unknown. V gene TRBV11-3 combines with J gene TRBJ1-2; no reliable D call. The source is a woman aged 18-29 years with type 1 diabetes. The sequenced material came from central memory CD4+ T cells from blood. CDR3: CASSLVAGHGYTF. CDR3 in DNA: TGTGCCAGCAGCTTAGTGGCAGGTCATGGCTACACCTTC.